Listed below are T cell receptor beta chains from one sample, sequenced in a study of T cell repertoires in cytomegalovirus infection. These TCRs are of unknown antigen specificity. From the reads, TCRdb called clonotypes with MiXCR, one entry per CDR3 protein. The sample carries about 130,000 distinct CDR3 sequences, more than 20% recorded once. Sequenced: PBMCs, sequenced either directly or after in vitro stimulation (not recorded which). These receptors were obtained from a human donor in good health (CMV status not recorded). Some clones in this sample may be carry-over from other donors' samples. Both conserved end residues are part of each CDR3. D genes are given only for firm matches. Size values are once, few and many counts, or a class for expanded clones, and some rows have none.

abundance	v_gene	d_gene	j_gene	CDR3aa	CDR3nt
many	TRBV7-2	TRBD1	TRBJ2-1	CASSRDRGSYNEQFF	TGTGCCAGCAGCCGGGACAGGGGATCCTACAATGAGCAGTTCTTC
NA	TRBV6-6	NA	TRBJ2-7	CASSYSALGEYF	TGTGCCAGCAGTTACTCAGCGCTGGGGGAGTACTTC
few	TRBV5-6	TRBD1	TRBJ1-1	CASSRDRILRSEAFF	TGTGCCAGCAGCCGGGACAGGATTTTACGCTCTGAAGCTTTCTTT
many	TRBV7-9	NA	TRBJ2-5	CASTQQETQYF	TGTGCCAGCACTCAACAAGAGACCCAGTACTTC
many	TRBV7-7	NA	TRBJ2-5	CASSPDQETQYF	TGTGCTAGCAGCCCGGATCAAGAGACCCAGTACTTC
once	TRBV7-8	NA	TRBJ2-7	CASSGGGRARYEQYF	TGTGCCAGCAGCGGGGGGGGCAGGGCACGGTACGAGCAGTACTTC
few	TRBV7-2	NA	TRBJ2-3	CASSFRLVTTDTQYF	TGTGCCAGCAGCTTCAGACTAGTCACGACAGATACGCAGTATTTT
few	TRBV6-1	NA	TRBJ1-3	CATESGNTIYF	TGTGCCACCGAATCTGGAAACACCATATATTTT
NA	TRBV7-6	NA	TRBJ2-7	CASSLDTNTYEQYF	TGTGCCAGCAGCTTGGACACGAATACCTACGAGCAGTACTTC
few	TRBV9	NA	TRBJ1-6	CASSVGDRTNNSPLHF	TGTGCCAGCAGCGTGGGAGACAGGACGAATAATTCACCCCTCCACTTT
NA	TRBV4-1	NA	TRBJ1-4	CASSQVVSWNEKLFF	TGCGCCAGCAGCCAAGTAGTAAGTTGGAATGAAAAACTGTTTTTT
NA	TRBV20-1	NA	TRBJ2-5	CSASGMRGEETQYF	TGCAGTGCTAGCGGGATGAGAGGGGAAGAGACCCAGTACTTC
few	TRBV7-2	NA	TRBJ2-2	CASSLASRGNTGELFF	TGTGCCAGCAGCTTAGCCTCGCGGGGGAACACCGGGGAGCTGTTTTTT
NA	TRBV5-6	NA	TRBJ1-1	CASSFSGSTEAFF	TGTGCCAGCAGCTTTTCAGGGAGCACTGAAGCTTTCTTT
many	TRBV28	NA	TRBJ2-5	CASSPPWETQYF	TGTGCCAGCAGTCCCCCTTGGGAGACCCAGTACTTC
many	TRBV7-2	NA	TRBJ1-1	CASVRALNTEAFF	TGTGCCAGCGTGCGGGCTCTGAACACTGAAGCTTTCTTT
many	TRBV11-2	TRBD2	TRBJ2-4	CASSRSSGIENIQYF	TGTGCCAGCAGCCGATCTAGCGGGATAGAAAACATTCAGTACTTC
many	TRBV7-2	TRBD2	TRBJ2-3	CASRQAGGRTDTQYF	TGTGCCAGCAGACAAGCGGGAGGAAGGACAGATACGCAGTATTTT
few	TRBV6-5	NA	TRBJ2-2	CARGPGTGELFF	TGTGCCAGGGGACCCGGCACCGGGGAGCTGTTTTTT
few	TRBV20-1	NA	TRBJ2-3	CSAPTPAGFLTDTQYF	TGCAGTGCCCCAACCCCGGCAGGTTTCCTCACAGATACGCAGTATTTT
once	TRBV4-1	TRBD2	TRBJ2-5	CASSQGGLAGAQYF	TGCGCCAGCAGCCAAGGAGGACTAGCGGGAGCCCAGTACTTC
NA	TRBV27	NA	TRBJ1-4	CASSLSGGQNTNEKLFF	TGTGCCAGCAGTTTATCTGGGGGGCAGAACACTAATGAAAAACTGTTTTTT
few	TRBV20-1	NA	TRBJ1-2	CSARSLTGSYGYTF	TGCAGTGCTAGGTCTTTGACAGGATCCTATGGCTACACCTTC
NA	TRBV4-3	NA	TRBJ2-2	CASSQDKASGELFF	TGCGCCAGCAGCCAAGATAAGGCATCCGGGGAGCTGTTTTTT
NA	TRBV19	NA	TRBJ2-1	CAIGLGSANRQFF	TGTGCCATCGGTCTCGGTAGCGCTAATAGGCAGTTCTTC
few	TRBV20-1	NA	TRBJ2-1	CSASMTAVENEQFF	TGCAGTGCCAGTATGACTGCTGTCGAGAATGAGCAGTTCTTC
few	TRBV12-5	TRBD1	TRBJ2-3	CASGLTGGKDTQYF	TGTGCTAGTGGGTTGACAGGGGGGAAGGATACGCAGTATTTT
once	TRBV18	NA	TRBJ1-6	CASSPRGGNSPLHF	TGTGCCAGCTCACCAAGGGGGGGAAATTCACCCCTCCACTTT
few	TRBV7-2	NA	TRBJ2-6	CASSSKSGANVLTF	TGTGCCAGCAGCTCAAAATCTGGGGCCAACGTCCTGACTTTC
NA	TRBV7-9	NA	TRBJ1-4	CASSLPSEKLFF	TGTGCCAGCAGTCTACCATCCGAAAAACTGTTTTTT
few	TRBV4-2	NA	TRBJ1-1	CASSQGWTPNTEAFF	TGTGCCAGCAGCCAAGGTTGGACACCGAACACTGAAGCTTTCTTT
NA	TRBV9	TRBD2	TRBJ2-1	CASSGGLAVLPGNEQFF	TGTGCCAGCAGCGGAGGACTAGCGGTCCTTCCGGGCAATGAGCAGTTCTTC
NA	TRBV29-1	TRBD2	TRBJ2-1	CSAQRGLYNEQFF	TGCAGCGCCCAGCGGGGGCTTTACAATGAGCAGTTCTTC
NA	TRBV29-1	NA	TRBJ1-2	CSVDYANYGYTF	TGCAGCGTTGATTACGCAAACTATGGCTACACCTTC
NA	TRBV28	TRBD2	TRBJ2-1	CASSLFGGTTNEQFF	TGTGCCAGCAGTCTCTTTGGAGGGACTACTAATGAGCAGTTCTTC
NA	TRBV6-8	TRBD2	TRBJ2-7	CASSYFGGAYEQYF	TGTGCCAGCAGTTATTTTGGGGGGGCCTACGAGCAGTACTTC
few	TRBV7-8	NA	TRBJ2-3	CASSPGQLGYTDTQYF	TGTGCCAGCAGCCCCGGGCAGCTGGGGTACACAGATACGCAGTATTTT
few	TRBV25-1	NA	TRBJ2-7	CASSGGRDMYEQYF	TGTGCCAGCAGCGGGGGCAGGGACATGTACGAGCAGTACTTC
few	TRBV28	NA	TRBJ1-1	CASTPDTLPNTEAFF	TGTGCCAGCACCCCGGACACACTCCCGAACACTGAAGCTTTCTTT
NA	TRBV24-1	TRBD1	TRBJ2-1	CATSDSGTGNIEQFF	TGTGCCACCAGTGATTCAGGGACAGGTAATATTGAGCAGTTCTTC